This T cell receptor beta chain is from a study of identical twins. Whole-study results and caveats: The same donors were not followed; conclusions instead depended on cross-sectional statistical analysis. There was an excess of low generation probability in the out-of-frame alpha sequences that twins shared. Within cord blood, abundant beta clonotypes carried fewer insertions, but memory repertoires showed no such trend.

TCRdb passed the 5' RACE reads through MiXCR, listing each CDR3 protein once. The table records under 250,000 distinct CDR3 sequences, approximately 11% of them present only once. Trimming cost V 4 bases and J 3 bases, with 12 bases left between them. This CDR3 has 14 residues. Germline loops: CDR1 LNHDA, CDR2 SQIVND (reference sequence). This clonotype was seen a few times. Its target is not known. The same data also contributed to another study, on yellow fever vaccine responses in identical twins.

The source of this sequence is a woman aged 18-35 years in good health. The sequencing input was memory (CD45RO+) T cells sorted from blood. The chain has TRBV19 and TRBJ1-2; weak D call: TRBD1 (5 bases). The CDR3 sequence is CASSKLDSDYGYTF. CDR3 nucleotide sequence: TGTGCCAGTAGTAAACTCGACAGTGACTATGGCTACACCTTC.